Shown below are 5 T cell receptor beta chains from a single sample sequenced in a study of OX40 agonist ivuxolimab in advanced cancers. Libraries were prepared by immunoSEQ multiplex PCR; TCRdb keeps only in-frame clonotypes and omits some of them. The table shows tens of thousands of clones, with around 80% occurring only once. Source: CD4+ or CD8+ T cells sorted from blood, taken in a trial of the OX40 agonist ivuxolimab. Receptor source: an adult with an advanced solid tumor such as melanoma, head and neck, liver or kidney cancer.

The chain is built from TRBV11-2 and TRBJ1-2, with TRBD1 matching 9 bases. CDR3 length: 17 amino acids. Unmatched junction bases numbered 13, after V lost 1 base and J lost 7 bases. CDR1 is SGHAT, CDR2 FQNNGV, per germline. Written as DNA, the CDR3 is TGTGCCAGCAGCTTAGTAATATTTTGGGACAGGGTAAGTGGCTACACCTTC. Translation gives CASSLVIFWDRVSGYTF.

This clone was seen a handful of times. The chain employs TRBV29-1 and TRBJ1-4; D ambiguous. The germline gives CDR1 SQVTM, CDR2 ANQGSEA. This CDR3 has 12 amino acids. Trimming left V 6 bases short and J 4 bases short, with 9 bases between. CDR3 sequence: CSVGPNNEKLFF. CDR3 coding DNA: TGCAGCGTCGGGCCCAATAATGAAAAACTGTTTTTT.

J is TRBJ2-7 and V is TRBV5-4; D ambiguous. Deletions cut 2 bases from V and 2 bases from J, with 11 bases between. CDR1 is SGHNT and CDR2 is YYREEE in the germline V gene (reference sequence). This CDR3 is 14 amino acids long. This CDR3 reads CASSLIGFAYEQYF. DNA of the CDR3: TGTGCCAGCAGCTTAATCGGGTTTGCCTACGAGCAGTACTTC.

The V call is TRBV27, the J call TRBJ1-4, with 7 bases identical to TRBD1. This CDR3 has 14 residues. V shed 6 bases and J 4 bases; nucleotides not matched to a gene: 5. Germline CDR1 MNHEY, CDR2 SMNVEV (reference sequence). CDR3 coding DNA: TGTGCCAGCAGGCCAACAGGGGTTAATGAAAAACTGTTTTTT. Its protein product is CASRPTGVNEKLFF.

The chain is built from TRBV7-2 and TRBJ2-3, with a tentative D call TRBD1 (8 bases). Trimming left V 1 base short and J 4 bases short, with 15 bases between. The CDR3 has 16 residues. CDR1 and CDR2 (germline): SGHTA, FQGNSA. CDR3 in amino acids: CASSLGYRGRADTQYF. CDR3 nucleotides: TGTGCCAGCAGCTTAGGATACAGGGGGAGGGCAGATACGCAGTATTTT.